These T cell receptor beta chains were read from a single sample in a study of T cell repertoires in cytomegalovirus infection. TCRdb processed the reads anew with MiXCR; each CDR3 protein has one entry. This table holds more than 500,000 distinct CDR3 sequences, approximately 16% found once. Sequencing used CD8+ T cells from PBMCs. The origin of the receptors is a human donor in good health (CMV status not recorded). Some clones in this sample may be carry-over from other donors' samples. Both conserved end residues are part of each CDR3. The D gene is left open where the match is weak. Size is stated for part of the rows, as once, few or many counts, or as a class when the clone is expanded.

>-|TRBD1|TRBJ2-2|TRBV29-1
CSVEPQGSVELFF
TGCAGCGTGGAACCACAGGGGTCGGTGGAACTGTTTTTT
>many|-|TRBJ2-5|TRBV6-6
CASTSQETQYF
TGTGCCAGCACCTCTCAAGAGACCCAGTACTTC
>-|-|TRBJ2-6|TRBV7-6
CASSLGGGANVLIF
TGTGCCAGCAGCTTAGGTGGTGGGGCCAACGTACTGATTTTC
>-|-|TRBJ1-4|TRBV27
CASSFVVGATNEKLFF
TGTGCCAGCAGTTTCGTCGTTGGGGCAACTAATGAAAAACTGTTTTTT
>-|TRBD2|TRBJ2-1|TRBV4-1
CASSQVEGAGGPGEQFF
TGCGCCAGCAGCCAAGTGGAGGGAGCGGGAGGGCCGGGTGAGCAGTTCTTC
>many|-|TRBJ1-4|TRBV7-2
CASSPVERWVNEKLFF
TGTGCCAGCAGCCCCGTCGAGAGATGGGTTAATGAAAAACTGTTTTTT
>many|-|TRBJ2-5|TRBV27
CASSTLGGETQYF
TGTGCCAGCAGTACTCTAGGGGGTGAGACCCAGTACTTC
>-|TRBD2|TRBJ2-1|TRBV5-4
CASSSGLLISGRAGDEQFF
TGTGCCAGCAGCTCCGGACTCCTTATTAGCGGGAGGGCCGGGGATGAGCAGTTCTTC
>-|-|TRBJ2-7|TRBV27
CASSLYGTDPREQYF
TGTGCCAGCAGTTTATATGGGACGGACCCCCGCGAGCAGTACTTC
>many|TRBD1|TRBJ1-2|TRBV15
CATSRDRGLNANYGYTF
TGTGCCACCAGCAGAGACAGGGGGCTAAATGCTAACTATGGCTACACCTTC
>-|-|TRBJ1-2|TRBV29-1
CSVPVGALYGYTF
TGCAGCGTGCCTGTGGGAGCACTCTATGGCTACACCTTC
>many|-|TRBJ2-7|TRBV7-9
CASSPVGGRASYEQYF
TGTGCCAGCAGCCCTGTGGGCGGAAGAGCGTCCTACGAGCAGTACTTC
>many|-|TRBJ1-1|TRBV7-9
CASSLARVEAFF
TGTGCCAGCAGCTTAGCGAGGGTTGAAGCTTTCTTT
>many|-|TRBJ1-1|TRBV12-5
CASGLLGGEAFF
TGTGCTAGTGGTTTGTTAGGTGGTGAAGCTTTCTTT
>-|TRBD1|TRBJ2-7|TRBV6-1
CASSPGSYRGDYEQYF
TGTGCCAGCAGCCCCGGGTCGTACAGGGGAGACTACGAGCAGTACTTC
>few|-|TRBJ1-2|TRBV7-9
CASSWDGVGQGYTF
TGTGCCAGCAGCTGGGACGGGGTAGGACAGGGCTACACCTTC
>many|TRBD2|TRBJ2-5|TRBV7-9
CASSSPGGTSGRAWETQYF
TGTGCCAGCAGCTCCCCAGGCGGGACTAGCGGGAGGGCCTGGGAGACCCAGTACTTC
>many|-|TRBJ1-1|TRBV5-4
CASSLGRTGNTEAFF
TGTGCCAGCAGCTTGGGTCGGACGGGGAACACTGAAGCTTTCTTT
>many|-|TRBJ1-2|TRBV7-3
CASSYTGGYGYTF
TGTGCCAGCAGCTATACGGGGGGTTATGGCTACACCTTC
>many|TRBD2|TRBJ2-1|TRBV6-1
CASNPGSGSAYEQFF
TGTGCCAGCAACCCGGGTAGCGGGAGTGCCTATGAGCAGTTCTTC
>few|-|TRBJ1-5|TRBV7-6
CASSQDHQPQHF
TGTGCCAGCAGCCAGGACCATCAGCCCCAGCATTTT